Presented here are 30 T cell receptor beta chains from one specimen sequenced in a study of long-term antiretroviral therapy in people with HIV. This was the immunoSEQ v3.0 assay at survey level. Using immunoSEQ multiplex PCR, the repertoire was profiled, and TCRdb retains in-frame clones only, with some absent. This sample carries about 24,000 clones, about 95% of them seen once, and the ten largest clones take roughly 2.4%. Sequenced material: unsorted PBMCs, taken more than 4.7 years after starting antiretroviral therapy. The receptors shown here come from a woman in her fifties or sixties with HIV.

The CDR3 DNA is TGTGCCAGCAGCCCCTTAGAGGGCGGGGGTGAGACCCAGTACTTC. This sequence encodes CASSPLEGGGETQYF. The chain recombines TRBV4-2 with TRBJ2-5; 7 bases fit TRBD2. V shed 4 bases, J shed 5 bases, and the junction held 10 bases outside the gene matches. Germline values: CDR1 LGHNA, CDR2 YNFKEQ. The CDR3 is made up of 15 amino acids.

Notes on this clone: Additional DNA sequences in this sample encode the identical CDR3. The chain couples TRBV5-1 to TRBJ1-1; D gene uncertain. CDR3 length: 14 residues. CDR1 SGHRS and CDR2 YFSETQ come from the germline V gene. V lost 0 bases and J 0 bases, leaving 6 bases between the germline ends. The DNA of the CDR3 is TGCGCCAGCAGCTTGGGACAAGTGAACACTGAAGCTTTCTTT. As protein: CASSLGQVNTEAFF.

The chain couples TRBV4-1 to TRBJ1-5, with 8 bases matching TRBD1. The junction had 3 bases not matched to a gene; V was cut back by 4 bases and J by 1 base. The germline V gene encodes CDR1 MGHRA and CDR2 YSYEKL. This CDR3 contains 15 residues. This CDR3 reads CASSPTGVSNQPQHF. The CDR3 DNA follows: TGCGCCAGCAGCCCGACAGGGGTCAGCAATCAGCCCCAGCATTTT.

The chain joins TRBV6-1 to TRBJ1-5; 7 bases fit TRBD1. Germline lookup yields CDR1 MNHNS and CDR2 SASEGT. The CDR3 is 14 amino acids. V shed 6 bases and J 4 bases; nucleotides not matched to a gene: 6. The CDR3 spells CASRTGYENQPQHF. CDR3 in DNA: TGTGCCAGCAGGACAGGGTACGAGAATCAGCCCCAGCATTTT.

This sequence joins TRBV7-2 and TRBJ1-1; a possible D gene is TRBD1 (5 bases). V was pared by 3 bases and J by 4 bases, with 12 bases between. The V gene's germline CDR1 is SGHTA and CDR2 FQGNSA. The CDR3 covers 14 residues. CDR3 nucleotides: TGTGCCAGCAGCTTTTTAGGGGTGGGCACTGAAGCTTTCTTT. It translates to CASSFLGVGTEAFF.

This clone has only one observation. This chain connects TRBV27 to TRBJ2-5; unclear D gene. With 6 bases removed from V and 3 bases from J, the gap between germline ends came to 11 bases. CDR3 size: 13 residues. Germline CDR1 reads MNHEY; CDR2 reads SMNVEV (reference sequence). The CDR3 nucleotides are TGTGCCAGCAGCGATCATCTTGAAGAGACCCAGTACTTC. This gives the protein CASSDHLEETQYF.

This chain joins TRBV4-1 and TRBJ1-2, with D unclear. V lost 0 bases, J lost 7 bases, and 9 bases lay in between. This CDR3 contains 13 residues. Per germline, CDR1 MGHRA and CDR2 YSYEKL. CDR3 sequence (DNA): TGCGCCAGCAGCCAAGACCCCTTAGGTGGCTACACCTTC. Translation gives CASSQDPLGGYTF.

The chain carries TRBV7-9 and TRBJ2-7; D ambiguous. With 4 bases removed from V and 5 bases from J, the gap between germline ends came to 15 bases. The germline V gene encodes CDR1 SEHNR and CDR2 FQNEAQ (reference sequence). The length of the CDR3 is 14 residues. Here the CDR3 reads CASSSPAVRNEQYF. CDR3 in DNA: TGTGCCAGCAGCTCCCCGGCAGTTCGCAACGAGCAGTACTTC.

V usage is TRBV5-4 and J usage is TRBJ2-2, with 10 positions matching TRBD2. The junction had 5 bases not matched to a gene; V was cut back by 4 bases and J by 5 bases. The CDR3 extends over 15 amino acids. Germline V gene sequence: CDR1 SGHNT, CDR2 YYREEE (reference sequence). The CDR3 coding sequence is TGTGCCAGCAGCAAGAAGCGGGGGGGGACCGGGGAGCTGTTTTTT. This sequence encodes CASSKKRGGTGELFF.

The J gene is TRBJ2-1, the V gene TRBV5-6; perhaps TRBD2 as D (5 bases). Germline-derived CDR1 and CDR2 are SGHDT and YYEEEE. Between the trimmed V and J ends, which lost 4 bases and 6 bases, there was a span of 14 bases. CDR3 length: 14 amino acids. The CDR3 is CASSLPAEGNEQFF. DNA of the CDR3: TGTGCCAGCAGCCTCCCGGCAGAGGGCAATGAGCAGTTCTTC.

The chain links TRBV28 to TRBJ2-4; 7 bases match TRBD2. Germline lookup yields CDR1 MDHEN and CDR2 SYDVKM. The CDR3 covers 17 residues. After removal of 4 bases from V and 3 bases from J, the junction contained 12 bases not matched to a gene. The CDR3 sequence is CASSSLWLAEDKNIQYF. For the CDR3, the DNA is TGTGCCAGCAGTTCACTCTGGCTAGCGGAAGACAAAAACATTCAGTACTTC. Filled out from reference TRBV28 and TRBJ2-4, the complete variable domain reads DVKVTQSSRYLVKRTGEKVFLECVQDMDHENMFWYRQDPGLGLRLIYFSYDVKMKEKGDIPEGYSVSREKKERFSLILESASTNQTSMYLCASSSLWLAEDKNIQYFGAGTRLSVL.

The chain carries TRBV4-3 and TRBJ1-2; 9 nucleotides line up with TRBD1. The CDR3 loop spans 16 amino acids. Germline values: CDR1 LGHNA, CDR2 YSLEER. The V gene end was trimmed by 1 base and the J gene end by 6 bases; junction bases not matched to a gene: 9. The DNA of the CDR3 is TGCGCCAGCAGCCAAGGCTACTCGGACAGGGGCGATGGCTACACCTTC. Residues: CASSQGYSDRGDGYTF.

This clone was found once. CDR3 bases: TGTGCCAGCAGTTTACAGCCCGATCCGAGCTATGGCTACACCTTC. Translated, it gives CASSLQPDPSYGYTF. The chain joins TRBV27 to TRBJ1-2; D call uncertain. The V gene lost 2 bases and the J gene lost 4 bases, with 14 bases spanning the gap. Germline-derived CDR1 and CDR2 are MNHEY and SMNVEV (reference sequence). The length of the CDR3 is 15 residues.

This rearrangement joins TRBV18 to TRBJ1-3; 7 bases line up with TRBD1. The CDR3 runs to 17 residues. CDR1 is KGHSH, CDR2 LQKENI, per germline. Unmatched junction bases numbered 8, after V lost 3 bases and J lost 0 bases. The DNA for the CDR3 is TGTGCCAGCTCACCCTGGACAGGAGGATTCTCTGGAAACACCATATATTTT. Protein product: CASSPWTGGFSGNTIYF.

The chain couples TRBV19 to TRBJ2-7, with D possibly called TRBD1 or TRBD2 (5 bases each). Trimming shortened V by 4 bases and J by 5 bases, and 24 bases separated the two germline ends. Germline CDR1 LNHDA, CDR2 SQIVND (reference sequence). The CDR3 extends over 17 amino acids. The CDR3 DNA sequence: TGTGCCAGTAGTAGAGGAGGAGGTAGGGGCGCGGACCACGAGCAGTACTTC. Amino acids: CASSRGGGRGADHEQYF. The full variable domain, its missing parts supplied by reference TRBV19 and TRBJ2-7, is DGGITQSPKYLFRKEGQNVTLSCEQNLNHDAMYWYRQDPGQGLRLIYYSQIVNDFQKGDIAEGYSVSREKKESFPLTVTSAQKNPTAFYLCASSRGGGRGADHEQYFGPGTRLTVT.

V usage is TRBV28 and J usage is TRBJ2-5, with a tentative D call TRBD2 (6 bases). The CDR3 sequence is 15 residues long. V lost 9 bases, J lost 0 bases, and 17 bases lay in between. Germline CDR1 and CDR2: MDHEN and SYDVKM. CDR3 DNA sequence: TGTGCCAGGAAACTAGCACCCGAGAACCAAGAGACCCAGTACTTC. Amino acids: CARKLAPENQETQYF.

In its sample, this clone was seen once. V usage is TRBV6-4 and J usage is TRBJ2-7; D is possibly TRBD1 or TRBD2 (5 bases each). V was clipped by 9 bases and J by 5 bases, with 11 bases between them. CDR1 is MRHNA and CDR2 is SNTAGT in the germline V gene. The CDR3 has 11 residues. CDR3 in DNA: TGTGCCAGGGGACGTTGGGACGAGCAGTACTTC. Its translation: CARGRWDEQYF.

This clone appeared a single time. V gene TRBV6-1 combines with J gene TRBJ1-3, with 10 bases identical to TRBD1. With 4 bases clipped from V and 4 bases from J, the junction kept 7 bases outside the gene matches. The CDR3 has 16 amino acids. Germline CDR1 reads MNHNS; CDR2 reads SASEGT. The CDR3 coding sequence is TGTGCCAGCAGTGCCTTTGGACAGGGGGGCGGAAACACCATATATTTT. Translated: CASSAFGQGGGNTIYF.

This rearrangement joins TRBV28 to TRBJ2-1; D may match TRBD1 or TRBD2 (5 bases each). CDR1 is MDHEN, CDR2 SYDVKM, per germline. V shed 6 bases and J shed 1 base, with 16 bases lying between them. The length of the CDR3 is 16 residues. The CDR3 DNA follows: TGTGCCAGCAGCCCACTAGGGACGAGGTCCTACAATGAGCAGTTCTTC. Translation gives CASSPLGTRSYNEQFF.

The chain is built from TRBV19 and TRBJ1-2; TRBD1 is a possible D gene (6 bases). Germline lookup yields CDR1 LNHDA and CDR2 SQIVND (reference sequence). Trimming pared 3 bases from V and 7 bases from J, leaving 12 bases between. This CDR3 has 13 residues. The DNA of the CDR3 is TGTGCCAGTAGTATTCAACAGGGTAGTGGCTACACCTTC. It translates to CASSIQQGSGYTF.

This clone has only a few counts. The chain couples TRBV28 to TRBJ2-5; 10 nucleotides agree with TRBD1. This CDR3 has 15 residues. Germline assignment: CDR1 MDHEN and CDR2 SYDVKM. V gave up 2 bases and J gave up 4 bases; unmatched junction bases: 4. CDR3 nucleotide sequence: TGTGCCAGCAGTTTAGACGGGACAGGGGCAGAGACCCAGTACTTC. This translates into CASSLDGTGAETQYF. Looking up the rest from reference TRBV28 and TRBJ2-5 gives the full variable domain: DVKVTQSSRYLVKRTGEKVFLECVQDMDHENMFWYRQDPGLGLRLIYFSYDVKMKEKGDIPEGYSVSREKKERFSLILESASTNQTSMYLCASSLDGTGAETQYFGPGTRLLVL.

The chain is built from TRBV27 and TRBJ1-2; 7 bases agree with TRBD1. The CDR3 extends over 14 amino acids. Trimming removed 4 bases from V and 4 bases from J; junction bases left unmatched: 6. CDR1 is MNHEY, CDR2 SMNVEV, per germline (reference sequence). The CDR3 spells CASSSLGQFYGYTF. The CDR3 bases are TGTGCCAGCAGTTCACTGGGACAGTTCTATGGCTACACCTTC.

This chain joins TRBV19 and TRBJ1-2; no definite D call. V was cut by 7 bases and J by 1 base, with 10 bases left in between. CDR1 is LNHDA, CDR2 SQIVND, per germline (reference sequence). CDR3 length: 13 residues. The CDR3, as DNA: TGTGCCAGTACCCTTGGGCTTAACTATGGCTACACCTTC. It translates to CASTLGLNYGYTF.

This clone was observed once. CDR3 DNA sequence: TGTGCCAGCAGCTTAGTCGTGGGGACTTACAATGAGCAGTTCTTC. Its protein is CASSLVVGTYNEQFF. The J gene is TRBJ2-1, the V gene TRBV7-6; maybe TRBD2 (6 bases). CDR1 and CDR2 (germline): SGHVS, FNYEAQ. The CDR3 runs to 15 residues. Trimming shortened V by 1 base and J by 4 bases, and 11 bases separated the two germline ends.

The chain carries TRBV6-6 and TRBJ2-7; no firm D call. Deletions cut 0 bases from V and 7 bases from J, with 10 bases between. CDR1 and CDR2 from the germline V gene are MNHNY and SVGAGI (reference sequence). This CDR3 contains 13 residues. Here the CDR3 reads CASSYSASPEQYF. The CDR3 DNA sequence: TGTGCCAGCAGTTACTCGGCCAGTCCTGAGCAGTACTTC.

The genes are TRBV21-1 and TRBJ1-5; the table names TRBD1, a call not compared with the DNA. TRBV21-1 is tagged as a pseudogene. This CDR3 comprises 13 residues. This CDR3 is CAALRQVRQPQHF. The DNA for the CDR3 is TGTGCCGCCCTTAGACAGGTTCGTCAGCCCCAGCATTTT.

The chain joins TRBV2 to TRBJ2-2; D is uncertain. The CDR3 is made up of 14 amino acids. Germline CDR1 reads SNHLY; CDR2 reads FYNNEI. With 6 bases removed from V and 1 base from J, the gap between germline ends came to 9 bases. Here the CDR3 reads CASRLDKNTGELFF. CDR3 nucleotide sequence: TGTGCCAGCAGACTCGATAAGAACACCGGGGAGCTGTTTTTT.

The chain joins TRBV19 to TRBJ2-6, with unresolved D. From germline, CDR1 is LNHDA and CDR2 SQIVND (reference sequence). Trimming pared 5 bases from V and 1 base from J, leaving 3 bases between. The CDR3 has 13 amino acids. CDR3 nucleotides: TGTGCCAGTAGTTTGTCTGGGGCCAACGTCCTGACTTTC. Protein sequence: CASSLSGANVLTF.

This chain links TRBV27 with TRBJ2-1; 7 nucleotides agree with TRBD1. This CDR3 is 17 amino acids long. The ends lost 1 base at V and 6 bases at J; junction bases unmatched: 12. Germline-derived CDR1 and CDR2 are MNHEY and SMNVEV (reference sequence). In DNA, the CDR3 is TGTGCCAGCAGTTTATTTCCTATTAGACAGGGTACCAATGAGCAGTTCTTC. Residues: CASSLFPIRQGTNEQFF.

The rearrangement links TRBV6-1 to TRBJ1-2; 7 nucleotides match TRBD1. The germline gives CDR1 MNHNS, CDR2 SASEGT. This CDR3 region has 11 residues. V dropped 5 bases and J dropped 8; count of bases not matched to a gene: 2. The CDR3 spells CASSPDRGYTF. Here the CDR3 DNA reads TGTGCCAGCAGTCCGGACAGGGGCTACACCTTC.